This T cell receptor beta chain came from a study of metastatic and nonmetastatic thyroid tumors. Study-level information: Peripheral blood and tumor or nodule samples from malignant and benign thyroid patients were compared.

Patients were all untreated before their thyroid surgery. Only a few counts were recorded for this clone. Its antigen is unknown. The V gene end was trimmed by 5 bases and the J gene end by 7 bases; junction bases not matched to a gene: 9. This CDR3 is 15 amino acids long. Germline CDR1 MNHEY, CDR2 SVGEGT. Authors' methods: A distant-metastasis classifier for papillary thyroid cancer was built using CDR3 differences across clinicopathological groups. TCRdb re-called the PCR reads with MiXCR. The V and J calls and clone size come from TCRdb's table, not from the authors' own analysis. The sample includes some 41,000 clones, under 4% of them seen just once. Study outcomes and limitations: The reported finding was significantly higher TCR beta diversity in malignant thyroid tumors relative to benign nodules, in blood and tumor.

The sample consisted of blood. This sequence was found in a female donor with papillary thyroid cancer or a benign thyroid nodule (not recorded which). Some clones in this sample may be carry-over from other donors' samples. The chain employs TRBV6-2 or TRBV6-3 and TRBJ2-1, with 9 bases fitting TRBD1. CDR3 sequence (DNA): TGTGCCAGCAGTCCTTGGACAGGGGTTAATAATGAGCAGTTCTTC. Encoded protein: CASSPWTGVNNEQFF.